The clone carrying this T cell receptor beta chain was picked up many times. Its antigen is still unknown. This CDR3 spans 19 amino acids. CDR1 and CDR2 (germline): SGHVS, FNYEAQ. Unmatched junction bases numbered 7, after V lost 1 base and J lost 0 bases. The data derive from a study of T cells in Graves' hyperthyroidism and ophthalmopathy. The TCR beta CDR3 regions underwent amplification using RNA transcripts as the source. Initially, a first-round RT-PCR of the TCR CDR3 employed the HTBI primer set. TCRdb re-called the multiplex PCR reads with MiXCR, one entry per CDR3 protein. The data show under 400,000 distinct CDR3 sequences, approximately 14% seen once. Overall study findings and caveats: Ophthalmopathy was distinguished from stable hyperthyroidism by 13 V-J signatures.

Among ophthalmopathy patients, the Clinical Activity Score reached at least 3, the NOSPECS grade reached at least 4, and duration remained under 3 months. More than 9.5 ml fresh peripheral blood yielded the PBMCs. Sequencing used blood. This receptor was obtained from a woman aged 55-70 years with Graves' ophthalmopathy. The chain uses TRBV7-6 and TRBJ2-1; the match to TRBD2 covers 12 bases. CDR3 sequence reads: CASSLVGLAGRTSYNEQFF. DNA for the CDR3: TGTGCCAGCAGCTTAGTAGGACTAGCGGGACGCACCTCCTACAATGAGCAGTTCTTC.